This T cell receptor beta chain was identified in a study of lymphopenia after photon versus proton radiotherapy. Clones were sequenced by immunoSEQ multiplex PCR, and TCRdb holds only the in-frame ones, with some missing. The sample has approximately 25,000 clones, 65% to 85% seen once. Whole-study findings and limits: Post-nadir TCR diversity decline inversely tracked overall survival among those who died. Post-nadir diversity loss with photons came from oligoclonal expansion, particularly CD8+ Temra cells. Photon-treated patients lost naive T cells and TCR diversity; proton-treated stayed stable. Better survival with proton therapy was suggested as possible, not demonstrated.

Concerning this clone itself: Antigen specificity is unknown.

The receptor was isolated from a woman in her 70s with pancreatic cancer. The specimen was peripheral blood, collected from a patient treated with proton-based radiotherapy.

The CDR3 sequence is CASSVGATPNGEQYF. The CDR3 DNA is TGTGCCAGCAGCGTAGGAGCTACCCCGAATGGGGAGCAGTACTTC. The genes are TRBV9 and TRBJ2-7, with D hard to call. The CDR3 spans 15 residues. V lost 0 bases to trimming and J lost 7 bases, with 17 bases between them. Germline-derived CDR1 and CDR2 are SGDLS and YYNGEE.